This TCR beta chain was sequenced in a study of shared clonotypes between healthy human individuals. Whole-study results and caveats: Clonotype sharing among donors likely depends on sequencing depth. What naive subsets generally showed was a larger estimated richness than memory subsets showed. Large sequencing depth failed to make sorted-subset sequencing complete, rarefaction showed.

CDR3 length: 15 residues. Germline CDR1 is GTSNPN and CDR2 is SVGIG (reference sequence). CD45RO+ cells were combined with CCR7-negative CD45RA+ TemRA cells to form CD8 memory. Details on this clone: The antigen remains unidentified.

The repertoire was sequenced with immunoSEQ multiplex PCR; TCRdb's copy has only in-frame clones and lacks some. Here the sample spans under 350,000 clones, around 87% being singletons. The genes are TRBV30 and TRBJ1-5; TRBD1 might be the D (5 bases). Material: memory CD8+ T cells sorted from blood. Subset: CD45RO+ cells pooled with CCR7-negative TemRA cells. This TCR derives from a man aged 18-30 years in good health. In nucleotides, the CDR3 is TGTGCTGTCGAAGAGGGAGGGGTCGGCAATCAGCCCCAGCATTTT. Translated, it gives CAVEEGGVGNQPQHF.